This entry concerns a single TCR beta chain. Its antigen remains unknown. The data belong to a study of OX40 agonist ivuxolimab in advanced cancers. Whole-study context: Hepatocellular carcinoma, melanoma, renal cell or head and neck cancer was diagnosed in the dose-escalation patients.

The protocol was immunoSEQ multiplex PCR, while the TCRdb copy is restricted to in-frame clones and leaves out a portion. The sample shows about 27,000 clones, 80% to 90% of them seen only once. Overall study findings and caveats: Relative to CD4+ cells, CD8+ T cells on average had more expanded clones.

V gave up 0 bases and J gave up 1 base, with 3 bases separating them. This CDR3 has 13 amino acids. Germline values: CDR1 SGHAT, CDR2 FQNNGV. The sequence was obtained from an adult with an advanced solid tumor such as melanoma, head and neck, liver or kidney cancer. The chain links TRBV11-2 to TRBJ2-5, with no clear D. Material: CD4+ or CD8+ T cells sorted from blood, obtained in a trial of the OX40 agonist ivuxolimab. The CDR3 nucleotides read TGTGCCAGCAGCTTAGAAGGCCAAGAGACCCAGTACTTC. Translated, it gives CASSLEGQETQYF.